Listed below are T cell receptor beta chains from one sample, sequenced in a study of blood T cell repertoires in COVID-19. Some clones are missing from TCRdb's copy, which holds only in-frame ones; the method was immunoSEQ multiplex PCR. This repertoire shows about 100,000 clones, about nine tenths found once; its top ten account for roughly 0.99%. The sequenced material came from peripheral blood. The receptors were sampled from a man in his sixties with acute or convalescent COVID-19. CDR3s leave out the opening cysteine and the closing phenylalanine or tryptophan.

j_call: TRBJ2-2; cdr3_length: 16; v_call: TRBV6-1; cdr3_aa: ASSAPPGTGGRTGELF
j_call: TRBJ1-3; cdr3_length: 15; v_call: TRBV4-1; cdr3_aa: ASSQDMNRGQGNTIY
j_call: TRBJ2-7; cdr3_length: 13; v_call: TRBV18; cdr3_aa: ASSPSRTGHYEQY
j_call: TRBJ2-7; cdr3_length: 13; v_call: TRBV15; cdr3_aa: ATSRDPGDAYEQY
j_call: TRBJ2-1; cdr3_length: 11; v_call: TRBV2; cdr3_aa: ASSDRLAGVWF
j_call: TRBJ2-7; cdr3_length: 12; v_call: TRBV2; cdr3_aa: ASSLQPGLGSRY
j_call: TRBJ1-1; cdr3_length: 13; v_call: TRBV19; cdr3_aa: ASLPWDSMNTEAF
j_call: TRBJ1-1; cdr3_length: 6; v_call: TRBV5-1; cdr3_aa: ASREAF
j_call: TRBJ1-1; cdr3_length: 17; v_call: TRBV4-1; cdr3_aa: ASSQDQGQGANRNTEAF
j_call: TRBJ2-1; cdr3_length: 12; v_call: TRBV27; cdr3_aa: ASSPSGDYNEQF
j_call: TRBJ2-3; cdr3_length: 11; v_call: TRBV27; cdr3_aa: AIQGLGTDTQY
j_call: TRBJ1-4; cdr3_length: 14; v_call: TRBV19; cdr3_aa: ASSLHGQITNEKLF
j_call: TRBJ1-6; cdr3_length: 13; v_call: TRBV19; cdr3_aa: ASSLPGQGDSPLH
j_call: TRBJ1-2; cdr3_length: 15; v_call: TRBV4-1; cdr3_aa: ASSHLFRDSSNYGYT
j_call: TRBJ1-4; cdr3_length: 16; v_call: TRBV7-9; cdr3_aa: ASSKRRGQGDPNEKLF
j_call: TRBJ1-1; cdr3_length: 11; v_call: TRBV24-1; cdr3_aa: ATRADTNTEAF
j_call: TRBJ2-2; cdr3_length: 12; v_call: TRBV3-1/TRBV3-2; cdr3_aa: ASSHRGNTGELF
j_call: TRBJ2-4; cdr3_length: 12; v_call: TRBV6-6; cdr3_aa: ASRLSDAKNIQY
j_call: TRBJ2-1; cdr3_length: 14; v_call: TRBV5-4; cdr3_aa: ASSSGQGSSYNEQF
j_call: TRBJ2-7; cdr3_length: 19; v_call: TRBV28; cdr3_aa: ASSQGHSPLGRREPDYEQY
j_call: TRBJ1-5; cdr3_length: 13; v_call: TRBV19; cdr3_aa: ASSIQGVPTQPQH
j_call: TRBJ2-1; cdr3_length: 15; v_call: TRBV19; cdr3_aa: ASSKGLANRGWDEQF
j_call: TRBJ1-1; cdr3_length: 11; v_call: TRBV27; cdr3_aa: ASSLGRATEAF
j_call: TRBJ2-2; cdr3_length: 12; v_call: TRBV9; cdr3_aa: ASSLTGNTGELF
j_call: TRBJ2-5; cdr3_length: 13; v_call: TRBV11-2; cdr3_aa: ASSSGGLFQETQY
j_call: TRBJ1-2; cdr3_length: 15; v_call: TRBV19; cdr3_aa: ASSIVGSSLANYGYT
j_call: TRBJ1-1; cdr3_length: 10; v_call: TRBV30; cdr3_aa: ATTGDNTEAF
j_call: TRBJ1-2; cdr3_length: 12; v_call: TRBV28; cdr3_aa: ASGRTGVNYGYT
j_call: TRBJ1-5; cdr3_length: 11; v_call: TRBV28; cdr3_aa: ASISDSNQPQH
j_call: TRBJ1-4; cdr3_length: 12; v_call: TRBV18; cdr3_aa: ASSPGRTNEKLF
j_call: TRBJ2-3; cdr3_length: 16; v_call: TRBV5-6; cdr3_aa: ASSQVVRRLAEADTQY
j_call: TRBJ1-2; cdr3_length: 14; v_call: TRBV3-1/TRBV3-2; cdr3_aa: ASSQADRGLSYGYT
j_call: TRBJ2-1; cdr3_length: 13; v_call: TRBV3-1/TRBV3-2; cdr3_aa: ASSHLVGRDNEQF
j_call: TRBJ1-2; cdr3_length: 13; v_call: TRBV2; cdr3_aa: ASSELGFGGYGYT
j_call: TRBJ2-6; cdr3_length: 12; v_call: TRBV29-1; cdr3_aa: SVETGFGANVLT
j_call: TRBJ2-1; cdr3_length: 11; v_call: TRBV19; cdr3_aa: ASSIGTNNEQF
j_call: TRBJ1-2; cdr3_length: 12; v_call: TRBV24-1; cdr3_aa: ATSDGQGGYGYT
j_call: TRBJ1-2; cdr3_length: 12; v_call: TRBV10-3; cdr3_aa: ASSPGGDNYGYT
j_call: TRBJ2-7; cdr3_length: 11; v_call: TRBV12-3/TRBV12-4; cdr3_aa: ASSLDRDYEQY
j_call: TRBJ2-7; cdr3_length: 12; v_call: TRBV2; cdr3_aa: ASKSRTGDHEQY
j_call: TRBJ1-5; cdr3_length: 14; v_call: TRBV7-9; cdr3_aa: ASSSLTQGRDQPQH
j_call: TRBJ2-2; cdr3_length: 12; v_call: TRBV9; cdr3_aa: ASSPRQGTGELF
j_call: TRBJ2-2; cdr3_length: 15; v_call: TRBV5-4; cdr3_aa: ASSGRTSGTNTGELF
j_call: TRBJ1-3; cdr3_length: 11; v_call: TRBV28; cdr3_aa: ASKRTGGRTIY
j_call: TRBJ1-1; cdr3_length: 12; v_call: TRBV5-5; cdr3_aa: ASSRMTPPLEAF
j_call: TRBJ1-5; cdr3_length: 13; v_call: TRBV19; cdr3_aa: ASSSTGIWNQPQH
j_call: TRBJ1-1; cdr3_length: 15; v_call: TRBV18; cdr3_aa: ASSPKESRVPNTEAF
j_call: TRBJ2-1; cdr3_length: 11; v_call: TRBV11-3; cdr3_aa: ASSGSRGGEQF
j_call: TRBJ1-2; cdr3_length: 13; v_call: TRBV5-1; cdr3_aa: ASSLATGVNYGYT
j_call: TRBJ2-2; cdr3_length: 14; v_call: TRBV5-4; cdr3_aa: ASSGGTSGHTGELF
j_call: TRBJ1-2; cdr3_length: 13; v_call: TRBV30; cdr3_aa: AWSALPGVGYGYT
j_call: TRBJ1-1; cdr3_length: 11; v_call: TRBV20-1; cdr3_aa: SASKAGGTEAF
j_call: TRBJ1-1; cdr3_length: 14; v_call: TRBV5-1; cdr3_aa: ASSTTPQAQGTEAF
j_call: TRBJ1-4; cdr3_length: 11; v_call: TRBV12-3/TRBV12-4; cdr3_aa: ASSLISNEKLF
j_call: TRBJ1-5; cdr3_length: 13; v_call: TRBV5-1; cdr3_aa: ASSLMGGSNQPQH
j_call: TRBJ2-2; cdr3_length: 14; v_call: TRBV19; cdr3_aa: ASSPRGSGITGELF
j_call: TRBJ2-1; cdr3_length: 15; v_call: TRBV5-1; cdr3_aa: ASSPSTGQGSYNEQF
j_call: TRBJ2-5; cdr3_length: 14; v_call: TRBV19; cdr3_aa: ASSIFKTGNGETQY
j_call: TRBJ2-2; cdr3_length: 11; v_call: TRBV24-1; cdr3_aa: ATRTGVHGELF